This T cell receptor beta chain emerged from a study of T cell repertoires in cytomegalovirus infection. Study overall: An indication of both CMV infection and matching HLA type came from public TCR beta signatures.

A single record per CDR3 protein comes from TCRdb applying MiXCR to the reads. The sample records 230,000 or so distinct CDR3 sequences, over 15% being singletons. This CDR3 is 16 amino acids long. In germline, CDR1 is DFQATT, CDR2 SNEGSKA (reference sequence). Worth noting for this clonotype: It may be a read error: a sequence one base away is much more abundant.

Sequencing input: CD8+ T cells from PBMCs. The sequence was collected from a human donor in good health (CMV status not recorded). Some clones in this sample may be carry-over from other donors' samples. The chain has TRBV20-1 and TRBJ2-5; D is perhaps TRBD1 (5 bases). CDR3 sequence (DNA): TGCAGTGCTAGAGATCGTCGCAGGGAAAACCAAGAGATCCAGTACTTC. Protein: CSARDRRRENQEIQYF.